The 31 T cell receptor beta chains listed next were all sequenced from one sample in a study of neurological immune-mediated disorders (dated by TCRdb to between 2017 and 2020). Library preparation employed 5' RACE. The sequencing machine was an Illumina HiSeq 2500. TCRdb trimmed the raw reads at Q25, called clones with MiXCR and kept productive beta chains. Each CDR3 protein gets just one entry, which takes the most common genes and DNA from the rows behind it. Across this sample there are 60,000 to 85,000 distinct CDR3 sequences, with 4.8% seen only once. The top ten clonotypes cover 2% to 2.5% of the sample. The material sequenced was PBMCs. The receptor set was obtained from a woman in her 70s with multiple sclerosis.

At least ten counts were recorded for this clonotype. The V gene is TRBV5-1, the J gene TRBJ2-5, with 11 bases matching TRBD2. V lost 6 bases, J lost 5 bases, and 9 bases stayed unmatched. The germline V gene encodes CDR1 SGHRS and CDR2 YFSETQ. The CDR3 runs 15 residues. The CDR3 is CASKPVAGGLETQYF. The CDR3 DNA follows: TGCGCCAGCAAGCCGGTAGCGGGAGGGCTTGAGACCCAGTACTTC.

This clonotype has just a few counts. The chain couples TRBV7-2 to TRBJ1-3; TRBD1 is a possible D gene (6 bases). The CDR3 extends over 15 amino acids. V was trimmed by 5 bases and J by 1 base, leaving 12 bases between them. The germline V gene encodes CDR1 SGHTA and CDR2 FQGNSA. The CDR3 is CASSQRRGSGNTIYF. The CDR3 coding sequence is TGTGCCAGCAGCCAACGCAGGGGTTCTGGAAACACCATATATTTT.

The sample holds many counts of this clonotype. The CDR3 region is CASSSGTSVRNEQFF. CDR3 coding DNA: TGTGCCAGCAGTAGCGGGACTAGCGTTCGCAATGAGCAGTTCTTC. The rearrangement joins TRBV27 to TRBJ2-1; TRBD2 aligns across 10 bases. Germline CDR1 reads MNHEY; CDR2 reads SMNVEV (reference sequence). Trimming took 5 bases from V and 6 from J; bases not matched to a gene: 7. This CDR3 region has 15 residues.

This clonotype has a count of ten or more. The chain couples TRBV12-3 or TRBV12-4 to TRBJ1-5; the D is unclear. Trimming took 5 bases from V and 9 from J, leaving 17 bases between them. The CDR3 has 14 amino acids. DNA of the CDR3: TGTGCCAGCAGTCTAGGACCGACCCAAGGGCCCCAGCATTTT. Residues: CASSLGPTQGPQHF.

This clonotype appeared many times. The rearrangement uses TRBV12-3 or TRBV12-4 and TRBJ1-1; 8 positions match TRBD1. The CDR3 covers 15 residues. The J segment lost 1 base and the V segment lost 7 bases, leaving 8 bases of the junction unmatched. The CDR3 region is CASTGGTGTNTEAFF. The CDR3 DNA sequence: TGTGCCAGCACCGGAGGGACAGGCACGAACACTGAAGCTTTCTTT.

This clonotype has at least ten counts. The chain carries TRBV4-1 and TRBJ2-1; possibly TRBD2 for D (6 bases). CDR1 is MGHRA and CDR2 is YSYEKL in the germline V gene. This CDR3 region has 17 residues. The V gene lost 0 bases and the J gene lost 3 bases, with 15 bases spanning the gap. The CDR3 here is CASSQDRGTGYYNEQFF. The CDR3 coding sequence is TGCGCCAGCAGCCAAGATCGGGGGACTGGTTACTACAATGAGCAGTTCTTC.

This clonotype occurred many times. The V and J genes are TRBV20-1 and TRBJ2-3; D perhaps matches TRBD2 (6 bases). This CDR3 has 15 residues. The V gene's germline CDR1 is DFQATT and CDR2 SNEGSKA (reference sequence). Trimming took off 2 bases at V and 4 bases at J, with 16 bases between the two ends. The CDR3 region is CSARTSSGKADTQYF. The CDR3 DNA sequence: TGCAGTGCTAGAACCAGTAGCGGAAAGGCAGATACGCAGTATTTT.

This clonotype was recorded at least ten times. The chain is built from TRBV7-9 and TRBJ2-6, with D uncertain. This CDR3 is 13 amino acids long. Germline CDR1 reads SEHNR; CDR2 reads FQNEAQ (reference sequence). The germline V and J ends were trimmed by 7 bases and 2 bases, with 6 bases remaining between them. In DNA, the CDR3 is TGTGCCAGCATCTGGGCTGGGGCCAACGTCCTGACTTTC. Translated: CASIWAGANVLTF.

In its sample, this clonotype was seen many times. The V call is TRBV4-1, the J call TRBJ2-1, with 8 bases that match TRBD2. The CDR3 sequence is 20 residues long. Losses at the gene ends were 0 bases for V and 9 bases for J; bases not matched to a gene: 22. Germline V gene sequence: CDR1 MGHRA, CDR2 YSYEKL. The CDR3 is CASSQELQGLAGGQGGEQFF. As DNA, the CDR3 is TGCGCCAGCAGCCAAGAGTTGCAGGGGCTAGCGGGTGGGCAGGGAGGTGAGCAGTTCTTC.

This clonotype occurred many times. The V gene is TRBV10-3, the J gene TRBJ1-5; D unresolved. CDR3 size: 15 residues. Per germline, CDR1 ENHRY and CDR2 SYGVKD. Between the trimmed V and J ends, which lost 1 base and 0 bases, there was a span of 7 bases. This chain's CDR3 is CAISEWEISNQPQHF. The CDR3 DNA follows: TGTGCCATCAGTGAGTGGGAGATTAGCAATCAGCCCCAGCATTTT.

J is TRBJ2-2 and V is TRBV3-1, with TRBD1 matching 8 bases. Germline V gives CDR1 LGHDT, CDR2 YNNKEL (reference sequence). The CDR3 has 16 residues. V lost 6 bases and J lost 1; bases outside the gene matches: 7. The CDR3 nucleotides read TGTGCCAGCAGGGAACCAGACAGGGGGAACACCGGGGAGCTGTTTTTT. Encoded protein: CASREPDRGNTGELFF.

The table lists this clonotype with a few counts. This chain connects TRBV5-1 to TRBJ1-2, with D possibly matching TRBD1 (6 bases). This CDR3 is 16 amino acids long. Trimming shortened V by 0 bases and J by 4 bases, and 16 bases separated the two germline ends. The germline V gene encodes CDR1 SGHRS and CDR2 YFSETQ. The CDR3 spells CASSLAGGTGSYGYTF. CDR3 sequence (DNA): TGCGCCAGCAGCTTGGCCGGTGGTACAGGGAGCTATGGCTACACCTTC.

This clonotype appeared a few times. One end of the junction fails to match germline, which may point to a read error. The CDR3 sequence is CDSSKAGAEQFF. Written as DNA, the CDR3 is TGTGACAGCAGCAAAGCCGGGGCGGAGCAGTTCTTC. V gene TRBV3-1 combines with J gene TRBJ2-1; D possibly matches TRBD1 or TRBD2 (5 bases each). Germline loops: CDR1 LGHDT, CDR2 YNNKEL (reference sequence). This CDR3 is 12 amino acids long.

At least ten counts were recorded for this clonotype. DNA for the CDR3: TGTGCCATCAGTGAGTCTAAGGTAGCGGGAGTGAGCACAGATACGCAGTATTTT. It specifies CAISESKVAGVSTDTQYF. The rearrangement links TRBV10-3 to TRBJ2-3; TRBD2 matches 9 bases. Germline assignment: CDR1 ENHRY and CDR2 SYGVKD. J was trimmed by 0 bases and V by 0 bases; bases with no gene match: 7. The CDR3 runs to 18 residues.

Ten or more counts support this clonotype. The V call is TRBV3-1, the J call TRBJ2-7; 10 bases match TRBD1. The CDR3 is made up of 16 amino acids. Looked up from germline, CDR1 is LGHDT and CDR2 is YNNKEL (reference sequence). J gave up 2 bases and V 5 bases, and 9 bases lay outside the gene matches. The chain's CDR3 is CASSSRGGTGAYEQYF. The DNA of the CDR3 is TGTGCCAGCAGCTCTAGGGGTGGGACAGGGGCCTACGAGCAGTACTTC.

This clonotype has ten or more counts. The chain combines TRBV15 with TRBJ1-2; D uncertain. The CDR3 runs to 15 residues. V was shortened by 5 bases and J by 0 bases, with 13 bases between the two germline ends. From germline, CDR1 is LNHNV and CDR2 YYDKDF (reference sequence). The CDR3 loop reads CATSRQAEANYGYTF. The DNA of the CDR3 is TGTGCCACCAGCCGCCAGGCTGAGGCTAACTATGGCTACACCTTC.

This chain links TRBV6-5 with TRBJ2-3; D not resolved. Trimming cost V 6 bases and J 4 bases, with 11 bases left between them. This CDR3 contains 13 residues. The germline gives CDR1 MNHEY, CDR2 SVGAGI. CDR3 in DNA: TGTGCCAGCAGCCAGGTAGAGGCAGATACGCAGTATTTT. Translation: CASSQVEADTQYF.

This clonotype was seen at least ten times. This chain links TRBV20-1 with TRBJ2-7, with 12 bases fitting TRBD2. The CDR3 has 15 residues. J gave up 2 bases and V 3 bases, and 5 bases lay outside the gene matches. Germline V gene sequence: CDR1 DFQATT, CDR2 SNEGSKA (reference sequence). In nucleotides, the CDR3 is TGCAGTGCTAGTCGCCTAGCGGGAGGGCCCTACGAGCAGTACTTC. Protein product: CSASRLAGGPYEQYF.

This clonotype was seen repeatedly, ten times or more. This chain links TRBV5-1 with TRBJ2-4; D gene uncertain. The CDR3 contains 11 residues. The V gene's germline CDR1 is SGHRS and CDR2 YFSETQ. V was trimmed by 2 bases and J by 5 bases, leaving 2 bases between them. The chain's CDR3 is CASSFQNIQYF. CDR3 bases: TGCGCCAGCAGCTTTCAAAACATTCAGTACTTC.

Of note for this clonotype: Because the CDR3 is missing its conserved closing phenylalanine or tryptophan, this is likely a read error. CDR3 residues: CSAVAGGGRNEQFS. The DNA of the CDR3 is TGCAGTGCTGTAGCGGGAGGGGGTAGGAATGAGCAGTTCTCC. The rearrangement joins TRBV20-1 to TRBJ2-1, with TRBD2 identical over 11 bases. This CDR3 is built from 14 residues. J gave up 7 bases and V 5 bases, and 7 bases lay outside the gene matches. Germline CDR1 DFQATT, CDR2 SNEGSKA (reference sequence).

Concerning this clonotype itself: A read error may explain this, as a much larger clone is one base away. The V call is TRBV9, the J call TRBJ2-2; D ambiguous. CDR1 is SGDLS, CDR2 YYNGEE, per germline. CDR3 size: 13 residues. The CDR3 here is CAISVEDTGELFF. The CDR3, as DNA: TGTGCCATCAGCGTAGAGGACACCGGGGAGCTGTTTTTT.

This clonotype showed up many times. V and J are TRBV20-1 and TRBJ2-7; tentative D call: TRBD2 (6 bases). V lost 2 bases and J lost 2, with 16 bases in between. The CDR3 is 15 residues long. Per germline, CDR1 DFQATT and CDR2 SNEGSKA (reference sequence). This CDR3 is CSARWASGPPYEQYF. The CDR3 DNA reads TGCAGTGCTAGATGGGCCAGCGGGCCTCCCTACGAGCAGTACTTC.

This clonotype was seen repeatedly, ten times or more. The V gene is TRBV5-1, the J gene TRBJ2-2, with D possibly being TRBD1 or TRBD2 (5 bases each). CDR1 and CDR2 (germline): SGHRS, YFSETQ. This CDR3 contains 14 residues. The ends were cut back, 2 bases at V and 6 bases at J, with 11 bases in the middle. CDR3: CASSLDGAAGELFF. CDR3 in DNA: TGCGCCAGCAGCTTAGACGGGGCGGCCGGGGAGCTGTTTTTT.

In its sample, this clonotype was seen a few times. This rearrangement joins TRBV6-2 or TRBV6-3 to TRBJ2-1, with 9 bases matching TRBD2. The V gene end was trimmed by 3 bases and the J gene end by 5 bases; junction bases not matched to a gene: 5. The germline gives CDR1 MNHEY, CDR2 SVGEGT. The CDR3 loop spans 15 amino acids. The CDR3 loop is CASSYESSGDNEQFF. CDR3 in DNA: TGTGCCAGCAGTTATGAATCTAGCGGGGACAATGAGCAGTTCTTC.

There are many counts of this clonotype. The rearrangement uses TRBV5-1 and TRBJ2-7, with no clear D. The CDR3 loop spans 15 amino acids. Trimming shortened V by 1 base and J by 4 bases, and 15 bases separated the two germline ends. CDR1 and CDR2 (germline): SGHRS, YFSETQ. The CDR3 loop reads CASSLMAVAVYEQYF. As DNA, the CDR3 is TGCGCCAGCAGCTTGATGGCCGTCGCTGTGTACGAGCAGTACTTC.

This clonotype was seen only a few times. J is TRBJ1-4 and V is TRBV18; D possibly corresponds to TRBD1 (6 bases). The CDR3 totals 15 residues. The V gene lost 0 bases and the J gene lost 7 bases, with 12 bases spanning the gap. Germline CDR1 and CDR2: KGHSH and LQKENI. CDR3 bases: TGTGCCAGCTCACCACCGGGACGAGGGGGTGAAAAACTGTTTTTT. It is translated as CASSPPGRGGEKLFF.

This clonotype was recorded at least ten times. The chain combines TRBV7-3 with TRBJ2-2, with TRBD2 matching over 9 bases. The CDR3 spans 14 residues. The V and J ends lost 5 bases and 6 bases, in that order; junction bases with no gene match: 4. Germline CDR1 is SGHTA and CDR2 is FQGTGA. DNA for the CDR3: TGTGCCAGCAGCACGGGACTAGCCGCCGGGGAGCTGTTTTTT. This encodes CASSTGLAAGELFF. Combining the CDR3 with reference TRBV7-3 and TRBJ2-2 gives the whole variable domain GAGVSQTPSNKVTEKGKYVELRCDPISGHTALYWYRQSLGQGPEFLIYFQGTGAADDSGLPNDRFFAVRPEGSVSTLKIQRTERGDSAVYLCASSTGLAAGELFFGEGSRLTVL.

This clonotype was seen ten or more times. The chain is built from TRBV5-1 and TRBJ1-2; D not resolved. CDR3 length: 13 residues. Germline V gene sequence: CDR1 SGHRS, CDR2 YFSETQ. V gave up 4 bases and J gave up 2 bases, with 9 bases separating them. For the CDR3, the DNA is TGCGCCAGCAGCGTCGAAGGGAACTATGGCTACACCTTC. It codes for CASSVEGNYGYTF.

The table lists this clonotype with many counts. CDR3 residues: CASRRQSSGNTIYF. CDR3 sequence (DNA): TGTGCCAGCAGAAGGCAGAGCTCTGGAAACACCATATATTTT. V and J are TRBV6-6 and TRBJ1-3; D unclear. There are 14 residues in the CDR3. Germline CDR1 MNHNY, CDR2 SVGAGI (reference sequence). Deletions cut 6 bases from V and 0 bases from J, with 9 bases between.

This clonotype has at least ten counts. The chain has TRBV2 and TRBJ2-6, with D tentatively TRBD1 (5 bases). This CDR3 spans 15 amino acids. V dropped 2 bases and J dropped 2 bases, with 7 bases sitting between them. Germline values: CDR1 SNHLY, CDR2 FYNNEI. The CDR3 DNA is TGTGCCAGCAGTGAAAAGGGGACTGGGGCCAACGTCCTGACTTTC. Its protein product is CASSEKGTGANVLTF.

This clonotype was seen many times. This chain joins TRBV14 and TRBJ1-6; no clear D gene. The germline V and J ends were trimmed by 7 bases and 7 bases, with 14 bases remaining between them. CDR3 size: 14 residues. From germline, CDR1 is SGHDN and CDR2 FVKESK. The CDR3 is CASTYGGLNSPLHF. The CDR3 coding sequence is TGTGCCAGCACCTACGGAGGGTTGAATTCACCCCTCCACTTT. Based on the CDR3 plus reference TRBV14 and TRBJ1-6, the full variable domain is EAGVTQFPSHSVIEKGQTVTLRCDPISGHDNLYWYRRVMGKEIKFLLHFVKESKQDESGMPNNRFLAERTGGTYSTLKVQPAELEDSGVYFCASTYGGLNSPLHFGNGTRLTVT.